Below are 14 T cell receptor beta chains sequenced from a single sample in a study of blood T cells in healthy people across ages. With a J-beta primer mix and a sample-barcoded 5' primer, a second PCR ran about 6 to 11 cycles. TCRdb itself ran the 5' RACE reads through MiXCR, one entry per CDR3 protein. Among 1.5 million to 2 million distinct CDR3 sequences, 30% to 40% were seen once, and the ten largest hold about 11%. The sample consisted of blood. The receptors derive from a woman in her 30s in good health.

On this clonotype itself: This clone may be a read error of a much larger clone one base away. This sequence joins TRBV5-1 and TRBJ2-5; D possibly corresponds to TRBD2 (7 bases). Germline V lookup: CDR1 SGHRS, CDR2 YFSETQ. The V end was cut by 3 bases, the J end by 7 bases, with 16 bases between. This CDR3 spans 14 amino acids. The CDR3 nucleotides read TGCGCCAGCAGCTGGGCGGGGGCTAAAGGGACCCAGTACTTC. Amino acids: CASSWAGAKGTQYF.

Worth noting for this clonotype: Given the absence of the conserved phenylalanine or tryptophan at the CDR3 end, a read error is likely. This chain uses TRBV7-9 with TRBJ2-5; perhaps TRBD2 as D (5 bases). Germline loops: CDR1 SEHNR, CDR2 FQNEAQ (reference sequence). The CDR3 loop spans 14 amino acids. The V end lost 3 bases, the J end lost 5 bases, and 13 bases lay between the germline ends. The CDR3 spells CASSFDGMGETQYV. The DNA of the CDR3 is TGTGCCAGCAGCTTTGACGGGATGGGGGAGACCCAGTACGTC.

The CDR3: CASSPTQRGGYNEQFF. CDR3 in DNA: TGCGCCAGCAGTCCCACTCAGCGGGGTGGCTACAATGAGCAGTTCTTC. V and J are TRBV4-1 and TRBJ2-1, with 7 bases identical to TRBD2. Per germline, CDR1 MGHRA and CDR2 YSYEKL. The V gene end was trimmed by 6 bases and the J gene end by 3 bases; junction bases not matched to a gene: 11. This CDR3 is built from 16 residues.

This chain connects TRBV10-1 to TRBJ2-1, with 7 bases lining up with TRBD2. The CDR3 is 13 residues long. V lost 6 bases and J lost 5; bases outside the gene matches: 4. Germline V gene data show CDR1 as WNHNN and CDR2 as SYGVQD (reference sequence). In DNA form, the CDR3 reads TGCGCCAGCAGCCCGGCGGGGGACAATGAGCAGTTCTTC. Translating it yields CASSPAGDNEQFF.

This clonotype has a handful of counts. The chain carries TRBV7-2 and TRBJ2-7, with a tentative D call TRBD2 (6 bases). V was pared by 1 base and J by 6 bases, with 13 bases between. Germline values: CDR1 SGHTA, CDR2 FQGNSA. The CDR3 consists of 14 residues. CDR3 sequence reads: CASSLGEDPLEQYF. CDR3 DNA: TGTGCCAGCAGCTTAGGGGAGGATCCCCTCGAGCAGTACTTC.

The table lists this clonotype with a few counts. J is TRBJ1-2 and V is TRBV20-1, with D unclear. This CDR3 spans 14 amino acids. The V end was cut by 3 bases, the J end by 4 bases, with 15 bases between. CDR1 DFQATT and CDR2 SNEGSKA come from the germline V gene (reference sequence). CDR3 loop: CSASPPIPSYGYTF. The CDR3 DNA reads TGCAGTGCTAGCCCCCCGATCCCAAGCTATGGCTACACCTTC.

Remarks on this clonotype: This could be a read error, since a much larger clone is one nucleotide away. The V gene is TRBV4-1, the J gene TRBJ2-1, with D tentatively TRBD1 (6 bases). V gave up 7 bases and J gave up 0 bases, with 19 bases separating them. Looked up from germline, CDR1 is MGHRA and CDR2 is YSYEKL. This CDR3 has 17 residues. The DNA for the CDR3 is TGCGCCAGCACCCGGGGTGGGGGCGGTAGCTCCTACAATGAGCAGTTCTTC. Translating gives CASTRGGGGSSYNEQFF.

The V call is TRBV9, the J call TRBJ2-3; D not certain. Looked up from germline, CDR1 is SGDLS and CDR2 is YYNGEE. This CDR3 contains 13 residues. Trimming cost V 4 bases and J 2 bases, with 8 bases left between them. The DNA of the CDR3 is TGTGCCAGCAGCCCCTGGCCCACAGATACGCAGTATTTT. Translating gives CASSPWPTDTQYF.

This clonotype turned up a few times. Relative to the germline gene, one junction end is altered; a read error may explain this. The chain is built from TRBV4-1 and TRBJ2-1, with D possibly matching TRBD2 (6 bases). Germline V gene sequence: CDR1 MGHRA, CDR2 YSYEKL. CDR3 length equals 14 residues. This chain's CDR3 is CTSSQVGGYNEQFF. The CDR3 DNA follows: TGCACCAGCAGCCAAGTGGGGGGCTACAATGAGCAGTTCTTC.

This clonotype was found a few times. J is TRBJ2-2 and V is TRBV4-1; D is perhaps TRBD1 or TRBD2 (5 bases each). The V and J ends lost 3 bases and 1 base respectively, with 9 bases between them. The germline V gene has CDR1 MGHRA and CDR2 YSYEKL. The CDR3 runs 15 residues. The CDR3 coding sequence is TGCGCCAGCAGCCAGGGGACGGTGAACACCGGGGAGCTGTTTTTT. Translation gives CASSQGTVNTGELFF.

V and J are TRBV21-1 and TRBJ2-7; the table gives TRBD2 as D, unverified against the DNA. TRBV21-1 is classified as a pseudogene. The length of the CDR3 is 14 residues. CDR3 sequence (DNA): TGTGCCAGCAGCATGACTAGCGGAGGCTACGAGCAGTACTTC. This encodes CASSMTSGGYEQYF.

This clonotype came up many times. In nucleotides, the CDR3 is TGTGCCAGCAGTTACTCGGGACAGTCCTACGAGCAGTACTTC. Translation gives CASSYSGQSYEQYF. The chain combines TRBV6-2 or TRBV6-3 with TRBJ2-7, with TRBD1 identical over 7 bases. CDR1 and CDR2 from the germline V gene are MNHEY and SVGEGT. There are 14 residues in the CDR3. V was clipped by 0 bases and J by 1 base; unmatched bases: 0.

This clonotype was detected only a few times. CDR3 nucleotide sequence: TGCAGTGCTAATGACAGGGTTTACAGGGAGACCCAGTACTTC. The encoded protein is CSANDRVYRETQYF. The rearrangement links TRBV20-1 to TRBJ2-5; 7 bases agree with TRBD1. V was pared by 4 bases and J by 5 bases, with 10 bases of the junction left unmatched. The CDR3 covers 14 residues. Germline V gene data show CDR1 as DFQATT and CDR2 as SNEGSKA (reference sequence).

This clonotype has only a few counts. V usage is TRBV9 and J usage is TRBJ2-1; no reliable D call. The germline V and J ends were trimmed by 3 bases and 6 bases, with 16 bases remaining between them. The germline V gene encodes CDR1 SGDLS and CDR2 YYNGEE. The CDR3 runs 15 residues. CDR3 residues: CASSAAPLGVNEQFF. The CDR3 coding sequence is TGTGCCAGCAGCGCCGCCCCTCTAGGTGTCAATGAGCAGTTCTTC.